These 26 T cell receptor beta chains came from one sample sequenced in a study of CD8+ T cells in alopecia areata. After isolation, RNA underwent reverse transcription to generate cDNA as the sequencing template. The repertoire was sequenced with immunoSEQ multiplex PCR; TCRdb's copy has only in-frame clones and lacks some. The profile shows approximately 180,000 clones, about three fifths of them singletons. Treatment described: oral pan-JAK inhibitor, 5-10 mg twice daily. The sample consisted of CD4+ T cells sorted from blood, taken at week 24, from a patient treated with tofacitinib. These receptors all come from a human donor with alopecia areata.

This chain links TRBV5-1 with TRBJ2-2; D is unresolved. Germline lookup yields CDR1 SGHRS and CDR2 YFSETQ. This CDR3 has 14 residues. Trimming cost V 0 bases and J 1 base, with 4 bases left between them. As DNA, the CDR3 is TGCGCCAGCAGCTTGGCGGTGAACACCGGGGAGCTGTTTTTT. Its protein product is CASSLAVNTGELFF.

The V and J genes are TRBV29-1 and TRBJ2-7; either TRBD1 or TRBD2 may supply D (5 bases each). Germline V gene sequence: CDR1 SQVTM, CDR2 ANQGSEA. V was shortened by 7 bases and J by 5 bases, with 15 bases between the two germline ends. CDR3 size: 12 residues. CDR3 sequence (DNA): TGCAGCGGAGGACTTAGCAGGGACGAGCAGTACTTC. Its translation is CSGGLSRDEQYF.

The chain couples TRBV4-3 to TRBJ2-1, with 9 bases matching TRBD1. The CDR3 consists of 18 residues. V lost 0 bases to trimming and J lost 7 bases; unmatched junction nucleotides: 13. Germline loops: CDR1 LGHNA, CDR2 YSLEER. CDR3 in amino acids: CASSQDLRTGALGNEQFF. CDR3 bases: TGCGCCAGCAGCCAAGATTTGCGGACAGGGGCTTTGGGGAATGAGCAGTTCTTC.

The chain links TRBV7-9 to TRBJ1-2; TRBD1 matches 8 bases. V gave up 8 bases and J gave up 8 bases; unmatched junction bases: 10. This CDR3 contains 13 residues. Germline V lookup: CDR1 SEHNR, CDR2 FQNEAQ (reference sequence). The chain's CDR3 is CASDSGQGRGYTF. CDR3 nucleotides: TGTGCCAGCGACTCCGGACAGGGCCGGGGCTACACCTTC.

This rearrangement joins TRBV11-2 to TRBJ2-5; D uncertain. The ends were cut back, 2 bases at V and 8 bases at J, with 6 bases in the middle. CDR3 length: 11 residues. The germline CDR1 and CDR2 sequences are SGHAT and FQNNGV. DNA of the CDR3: TGTGCCAGCAGCTTATGGGGAACCCAGTACTTC. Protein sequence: CASSLWGTQYF. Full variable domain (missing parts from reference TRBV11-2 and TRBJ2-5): EAGVAQSPRYKIIEKRQSVAFWCNPISGHATLYWYQQILGQGPKLLIQFQNNGVVDDSQLPKDRFSAERLKGVDSTLKIQPAKLEDSAVYLCASSLWGTQYFGPGTRLLVL.

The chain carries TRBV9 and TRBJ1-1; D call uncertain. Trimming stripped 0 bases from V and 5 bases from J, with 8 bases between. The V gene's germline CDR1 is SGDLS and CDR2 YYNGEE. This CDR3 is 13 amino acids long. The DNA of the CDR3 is TGTGCCAGCAGCGTAGGGCCGGGTACTGAAGCTTTCTTT. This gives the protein CASSVGPGTEAFF.

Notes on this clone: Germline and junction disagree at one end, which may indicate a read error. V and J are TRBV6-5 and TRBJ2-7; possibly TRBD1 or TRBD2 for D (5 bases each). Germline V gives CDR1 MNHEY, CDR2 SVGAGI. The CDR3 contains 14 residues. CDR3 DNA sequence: TGTGTCAGCACCACCGGGGCGGCTCGGCACGAGCAGTACTTC. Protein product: CVSTTGAARHEQYF.

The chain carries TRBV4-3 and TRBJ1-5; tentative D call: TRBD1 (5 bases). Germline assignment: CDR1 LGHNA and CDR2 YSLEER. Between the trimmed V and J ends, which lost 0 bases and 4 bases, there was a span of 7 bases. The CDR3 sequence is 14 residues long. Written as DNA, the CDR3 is TGCGCCAGCAGCCAAGAAGGGGTTAATCAGCCCCAGCATTTT. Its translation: CASSQEGVNQPQHF.

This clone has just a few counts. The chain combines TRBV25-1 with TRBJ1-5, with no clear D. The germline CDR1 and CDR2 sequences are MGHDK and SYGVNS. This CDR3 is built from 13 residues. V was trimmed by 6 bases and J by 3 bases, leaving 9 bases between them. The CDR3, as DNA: TGTGCCAGCAGACCAGCGGACAATCAGCCCCAGCATTTT. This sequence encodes CASRPADNQPQHF.

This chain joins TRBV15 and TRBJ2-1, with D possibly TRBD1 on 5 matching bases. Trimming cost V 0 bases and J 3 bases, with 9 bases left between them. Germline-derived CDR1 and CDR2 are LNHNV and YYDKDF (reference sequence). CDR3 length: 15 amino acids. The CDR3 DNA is TGTGCCACCAGCAGAGATCTACAGGTCTACAATGAGCAGTTCTTC. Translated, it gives CATSRDLQVYNEQFF.

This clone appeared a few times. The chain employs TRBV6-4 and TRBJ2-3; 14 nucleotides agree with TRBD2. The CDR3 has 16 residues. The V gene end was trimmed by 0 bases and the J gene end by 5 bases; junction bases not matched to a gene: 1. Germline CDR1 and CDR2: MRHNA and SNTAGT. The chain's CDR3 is CASSDSTSGGVDTQYF. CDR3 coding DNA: TGTGCCAGCAGTGACTCGACTAGCGGGGGGGTAGATACGCAGTATTTT.

DNA of the CDR3: TGCAGCGTTGAATCAGGGGGCACTGAAGCTTTCTTT. This sequence encodes CSVESGGTEAFF. The chain joins TRBV29-1 to TRBJ1-1; 7 nucleotides align to TRBD1. The CDR3 is 12 amino acids. Germline V gene data show CDR1 as SQVTM and CDR2 as ANQGSEA. V lost 2 bases, J lost 4 bases, and 1 base stayed unmatched. The full variable domain, its missing parts supplied by reference TRBV29-1 and TRBJ1-1, is SAVISQKPSRDICQRGTSLTIQCQVDSQVTMMFWYRQQPGQSLTLIATANQGSEATYESGFVIDKFPISRPNLTFSTLTVSNMSPEDSSIYLCSVESGGTEAFFGQGTRLTVV.

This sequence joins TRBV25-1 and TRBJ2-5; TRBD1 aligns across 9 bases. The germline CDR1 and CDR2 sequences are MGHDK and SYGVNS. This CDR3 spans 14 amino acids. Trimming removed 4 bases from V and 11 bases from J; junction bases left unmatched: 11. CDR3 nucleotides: TGTGCCAGCAGTGGTTTGGGACAGGGTTCTAAGCAGTACTTC. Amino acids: CASSGLGQGSKQYF.

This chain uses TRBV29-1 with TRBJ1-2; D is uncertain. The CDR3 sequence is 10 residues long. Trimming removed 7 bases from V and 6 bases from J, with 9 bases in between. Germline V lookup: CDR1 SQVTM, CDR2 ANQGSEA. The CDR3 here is CSGYSDGYTF. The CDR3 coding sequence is TGCAGCGGCTACAGCGATGGCTACACCTTC.

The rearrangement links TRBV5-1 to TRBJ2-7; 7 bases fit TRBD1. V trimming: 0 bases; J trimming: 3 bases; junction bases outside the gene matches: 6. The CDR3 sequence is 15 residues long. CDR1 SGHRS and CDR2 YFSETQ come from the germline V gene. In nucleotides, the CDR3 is TGCGCCAGCAGCTTGGCCCCGGGACAGAGCTACGAGCAGTACTTC. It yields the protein CASSLAPGQSYEQYF.

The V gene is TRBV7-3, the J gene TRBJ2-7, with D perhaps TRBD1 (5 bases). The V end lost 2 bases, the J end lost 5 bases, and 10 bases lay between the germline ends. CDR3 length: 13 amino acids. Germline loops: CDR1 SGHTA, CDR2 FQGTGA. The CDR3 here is CASSLARADEQYF. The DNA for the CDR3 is TGTGCCAGCAGCTTAGCCAGGGCCGACGAGCAGTACTTC.

CDR3 nucleotide sequence: TGTGCCACCAGCAAGGATCATAATTCACCCCTCCACTTT. This codes for CATSKDHNSPLHF. The V and J genes are TRBV15 and TRBJ1-6, with D uncertain. The CDR3 has 13 residues. Germline loops: CDR1 LNHNV, CDR2 YYDKDF (reference sequence). V was trimmed by 4 bases and J by 5 bases, leaving 6 bases between them.

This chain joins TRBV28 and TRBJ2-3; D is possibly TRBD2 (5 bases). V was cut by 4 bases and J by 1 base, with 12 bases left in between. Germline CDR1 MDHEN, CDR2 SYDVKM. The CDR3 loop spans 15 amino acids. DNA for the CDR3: TGTGCCAGCAGTTCCGGACGAGCGGGCACAGATACGCAGTATTTT. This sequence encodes CASSSGRAGTDTQYF. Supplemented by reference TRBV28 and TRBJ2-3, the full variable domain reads DVKVTQSSRYLVKRTGEKVFLECVQDMDHENMFWYRQDPGLGLRLIYFSYDVKMKEKGDIPEGYSVSREKKERFSLILESASTNQTSMYLCASSSGRAGTDTQYFGPGTRLTVL.

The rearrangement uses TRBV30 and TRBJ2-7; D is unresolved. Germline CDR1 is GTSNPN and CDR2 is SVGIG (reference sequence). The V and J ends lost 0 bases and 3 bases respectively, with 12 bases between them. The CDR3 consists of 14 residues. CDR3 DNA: TGTGCCTGGAGTGTAGTCCCAAAATACTACGAGCAGTACTTC. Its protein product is CAWSVVPKYYEQYF. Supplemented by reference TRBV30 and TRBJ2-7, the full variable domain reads SQTIHQWPATLVQPVGSPLSLECTVEGTSNPNLYWYRQAAGRGLQLLFYSVGIGQISSEVPQNLSASRPQDRQFILSSKKLLLSDSGFYLCAWSVVPKYYEQYFGPGTRLTVT.

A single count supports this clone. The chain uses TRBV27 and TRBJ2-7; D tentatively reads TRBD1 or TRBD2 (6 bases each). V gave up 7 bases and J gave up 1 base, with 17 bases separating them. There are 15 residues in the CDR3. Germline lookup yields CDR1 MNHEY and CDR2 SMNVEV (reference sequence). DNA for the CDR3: TGTGCCAGCACCCGCGCCGGGGGCTTGTCCTACGAGCAGTACTTC. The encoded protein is CASTRAGGLSYEQYF.

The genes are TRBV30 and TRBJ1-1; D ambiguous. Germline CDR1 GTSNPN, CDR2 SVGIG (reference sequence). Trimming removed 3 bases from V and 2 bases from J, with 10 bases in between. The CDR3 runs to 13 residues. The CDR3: CAWRGPVNTEAFF. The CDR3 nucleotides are TGTGCCTGGAGGGGCCCCGTTAACACTGAAGCTTTCTTT.

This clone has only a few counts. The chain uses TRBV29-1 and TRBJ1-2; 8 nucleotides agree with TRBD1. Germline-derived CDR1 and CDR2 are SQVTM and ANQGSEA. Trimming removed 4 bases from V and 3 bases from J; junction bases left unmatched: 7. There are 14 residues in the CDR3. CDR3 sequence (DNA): TGCAGCGTTGGGCGACAGGGGACCGACTATGGCTACACCTTC. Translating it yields CSVGRQGTDYGYTF.

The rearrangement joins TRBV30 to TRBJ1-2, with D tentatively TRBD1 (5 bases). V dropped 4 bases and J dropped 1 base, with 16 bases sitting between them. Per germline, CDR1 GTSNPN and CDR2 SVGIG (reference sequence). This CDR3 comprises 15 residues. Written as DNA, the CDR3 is TGTGCCTGGAACCCCGGGACCCATGATAACTATGGCTACACCTTC. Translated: CAWNPGTHDNYGYTF.

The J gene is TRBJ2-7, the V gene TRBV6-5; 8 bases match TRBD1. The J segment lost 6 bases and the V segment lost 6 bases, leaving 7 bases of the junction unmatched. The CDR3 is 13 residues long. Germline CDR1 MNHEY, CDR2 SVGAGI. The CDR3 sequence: CASSHGQGGEQYF. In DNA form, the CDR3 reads TGTGCCAGCAGCCACGGACAGGGTGGCGAGCAGTACTTC.

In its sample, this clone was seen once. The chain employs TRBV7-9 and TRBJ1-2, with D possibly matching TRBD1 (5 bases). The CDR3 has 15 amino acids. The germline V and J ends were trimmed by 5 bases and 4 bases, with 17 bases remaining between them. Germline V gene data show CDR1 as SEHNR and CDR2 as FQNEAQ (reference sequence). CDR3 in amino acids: CASSPSSRDSYGYTF. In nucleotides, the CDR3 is TGTGCCAGCAGCCCATCGTCCAGGGATAGCTATGGCTACACCTTC.

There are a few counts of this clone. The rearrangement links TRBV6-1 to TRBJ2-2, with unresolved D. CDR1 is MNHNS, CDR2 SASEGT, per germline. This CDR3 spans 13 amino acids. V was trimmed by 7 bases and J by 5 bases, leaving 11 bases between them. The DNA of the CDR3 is TGTGCCAGCAAGATGGTGAGGACCGGGGAGCTGTTTTTT. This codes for CASKMVRTGELFF.